The rows below give T cell receptor beta chains drawn from one sample of a study of cytomegalovirus exposure and HLA in healthy donors. Profiled with immunoSEQ multiplex PCR; TCRdb holds only in-frame clones, not every one. The data hold nearly 200,000 clones, with approximately 78% observed a single time. The sequenced sample consisted of PBMCs. The receptors here all came from a woman in her forties or fifties in good health and CMV-seropositive. Both conserved end residues are trimmed from each CDR3.

J: TRBJ2-2
V: TRBV21-1
CDR3: AIVGGGGGTGELF

J: TRBJ1-5
V: TRBV7-2
CDR3: ASSFSGGNQPQH

J: TRBJ2-5
V: TRBV5-6
CDR3: ASSLETVPETQY

J: TRBJ2-7
V: TRBV5-4
CDR3: ASSLAGRSYEQY

J: TRBJ1-1
V: TRBV27
CDR3: ASSGGTEAF

J: TRBJ1-4
V: TRBV4-1
CDR3: ASSLQGGRGLEKLF

J: TRBJ2-2
V: TRBV2
CDR3: ASSEMTGEGTGELF

J: TRBJ1-3
V: TRBV10-3
CDR3: AISESIGRAGNTIY

J: TRBJ2-5
V: TRBV6-1
CDR3: ASSDPTSGRETQY

J: TRBJ2-1
V: TRBV29-1
CDR3: SVAGESGRYNEQF

J: TRBJ2-7
V: TRBV30
CDR3: AWSGLLYEQY

J: TRBJ2-1
V: TRBV5-6
CDR3: ASRGGGSSYNEQF

J: TRBJ2-2
V: TRBV2
CDR3: ASSETTTGELF

J: TRBJ2-7
V: TRBV7-9
CDR3: ASSLGLAGDYEQY

J: TRBJ1-2
V: TRBV5-1
CDR3: ASSPLEGFVYT

J: TRBJ2-7
V: TRBV15
CDR3: ATSDGLAGEGEQY

J: TRBJ1-2
V: TRBV5-1
CDR3: ASSLGGPNYGYT

J: TRBJ2-3
V: TRBV6-4
CDR3: ASSDSGNGAQY